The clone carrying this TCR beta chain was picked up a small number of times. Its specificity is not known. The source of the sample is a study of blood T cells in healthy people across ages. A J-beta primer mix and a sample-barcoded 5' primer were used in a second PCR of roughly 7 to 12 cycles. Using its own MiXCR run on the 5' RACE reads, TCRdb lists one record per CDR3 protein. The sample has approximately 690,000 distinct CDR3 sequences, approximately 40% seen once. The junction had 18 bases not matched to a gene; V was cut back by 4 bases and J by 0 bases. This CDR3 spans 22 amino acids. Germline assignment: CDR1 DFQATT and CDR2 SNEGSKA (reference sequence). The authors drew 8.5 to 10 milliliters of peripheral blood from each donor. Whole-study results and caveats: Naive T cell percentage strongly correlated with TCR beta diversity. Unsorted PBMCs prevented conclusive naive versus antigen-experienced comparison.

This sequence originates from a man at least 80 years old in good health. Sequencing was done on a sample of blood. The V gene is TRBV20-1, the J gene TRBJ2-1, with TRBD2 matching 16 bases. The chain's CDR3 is CSAKRVGLAGGPAGGSYNEQFF. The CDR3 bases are TGCAGTGCTAAAAGGGTGGGACTAGCGGGAGGGCCCGCGGGGGGCTCCTACAATGAGCAGTTCTTC.